This TCR beta chain appears in the sequencing data of a study of early T cells in non-severe SARS-CoV-2 infection. About the research overall: Alpha and beta chains were unpaired, from unsorted whole-blood bulk RNA. Findings and limits, study-wide: Reliance on VDJdb matching favored anti-spike CD8 responses; private and CD4 specificities were missed.

The sample holds a few counts of this clonotype. Antigen specificity is unknown. As part of library construction, unique molecular identifiers were attached to individual cDNA molecules. One entry per CDR3 protein results from TCRdb running MiXCR on the 5' RACE reads. This repertoire shows roughly 30,000 distinct CDR3 sequences, about 4.5% found once; its top ten account for around 6%. The CDR3 covers 16 residues. V gave up 0 bases and J gave up 9 bases; unmatched junction bases: 8. Germline CDR1 reads MGHRA; CDR2 reads YSYEKL. The clonotype originates from an adult who was a healthcare worker with PCR-confirmed SARS-CoV-2 infection or an uninfected control (not recorded which). The chain employs TRBV4-1 and TRBJ2-1; TRBD1 matches 10 bases. Material: whole blood. The CDR3 nucleotides are TGCGCCAGCAGCCAAGAGAGACAGGGGGCGCTTTTTGAGCAGTTCTTC. It yields the protein CASSQERQGALFEQFF.